The 4 T cell receptor beta chains below come from one sample, sequenced in a study of breast tumors, draining lymph nodes, adjacent tissues. MiXCR, applied by TCRdb to the multiplex PCR reads, yields one record per CDR3 protein. The table shows some 230,000 distinct CDR3 sequences, with 30% to 35% occurring only once. Breast cancer patients provided tissue from their axillary draining lymph nodes. Sequencing used axillary lymph node tissue. The origin of the receptors is a female donor with breast cancer. Some clones in this sample may be carry-over from other donors' samples.

The chain employs TRBV12-3 or TRBV12-4 and TRBJ2-3; 9 nucleotides agree with TRBD1. V shed 7 bases, J shed 0 bases, and the junction held 14 bases outside the gene matches. The CDR3 contains 18 residues. Written as DNA, the CDR3 is TGTGCCAGCAACCCTTCCCTCTTACAGGGGGCAAGCACAGATACGCAGTATTTT. This encodes CASNPSLLQGASTDTQYF.

This clonotype showed up just a few times. The V and J genes are TRBV30 and TRBJ2-2; maybe TRBD1 (6 bases). V lost 5 bases and J lost 4, with 14 bases in between. This CDR3 is 14 amino acids long. Germline V gives CDR1 GTSNPN, CDR2 SVGIG (reference sequence). CDR3 sequence reads: CAWSTGLGTGELFF. The CDR3 DNA is TGTGCCTGGTCAACAGGGCTGGGCACCGGGGAGCTGTTTTTT.

This clonotype was found many times. V usage is TRBV13 and J usage is TRBJ2-3, with 12 positions matching TRBD2. This CDR3 is built from 15 residues. Unmatched junction bases numbered 3, after V lost 7 bases and J lost 1 base. In germline, CDR1 is PRHDT, CDR2 FYEKMQ (reference sequence). The CDR3 DNA sequence: TGTGCCAGCACCCGACTAGCGGGGGGCACAGATACGCAGTATTTT. This translates into CASTRLAGGTDTQYF.

There are many counts of this clonotype. The conserved closing phenylalanine or tryptophan is absent in this CDR3, likely reflecting a read error. No DNA is shown, since the ends of the CDR3 on it are uncertain; the CDR3 is the one TCRdb lists. The rearrangement links TRBV6-8 to TRBJ1-6; TRBD1, the D gene given by the table, was not confirmed from the DNA. Per the germline V gene, CDR1 is MNHGY and CDR2 is SAAAGT. Inclusive of both ends, the CDR3 amounts to 11 amino acids. CDR3 in amino acids: CASSYIRDRDS.